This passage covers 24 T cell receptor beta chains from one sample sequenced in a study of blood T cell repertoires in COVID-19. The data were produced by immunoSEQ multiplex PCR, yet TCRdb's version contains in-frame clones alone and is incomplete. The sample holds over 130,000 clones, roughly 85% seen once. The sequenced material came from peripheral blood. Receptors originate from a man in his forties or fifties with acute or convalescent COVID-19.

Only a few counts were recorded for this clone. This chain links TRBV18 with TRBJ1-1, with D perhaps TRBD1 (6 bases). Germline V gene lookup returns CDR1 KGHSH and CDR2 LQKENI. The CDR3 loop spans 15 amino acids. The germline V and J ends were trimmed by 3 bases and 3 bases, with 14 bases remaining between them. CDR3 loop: CASSPLKGGDTEAFF. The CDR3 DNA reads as TGTGCCAGCTCACCGCTTAAGGGGGGGGACACTGAAGCTTTCTTT.

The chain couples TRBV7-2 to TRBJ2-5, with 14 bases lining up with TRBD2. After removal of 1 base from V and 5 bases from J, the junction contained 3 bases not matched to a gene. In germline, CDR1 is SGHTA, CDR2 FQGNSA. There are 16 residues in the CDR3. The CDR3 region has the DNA TGTGCCAGCAGCTTAGTTCGACTAGCGGGAGGGGAGACCCAGTACTTC. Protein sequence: CASSLVRLAGGETQYF.

The CDR3 bases are TGTGCCAGCAGTGCCCATGGGGGGGTAACAGCTTTCTTT. It encodes CASSAHGGVTAFF. The chain links TRBV12-3 or TRBV12-4 to TRBJ1-1, with a weak D call TRBD1 (5 bases). Trimming stripped 5 bases from V and 10 bases from J, with 17 bases between. This CDR3 region has 13 residues.

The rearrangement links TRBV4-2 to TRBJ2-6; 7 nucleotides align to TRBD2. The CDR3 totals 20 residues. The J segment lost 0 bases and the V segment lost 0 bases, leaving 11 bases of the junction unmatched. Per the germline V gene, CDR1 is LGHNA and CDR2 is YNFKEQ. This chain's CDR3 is CASSQENARGGVSGANVLTF. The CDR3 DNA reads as TGTGCCAGCAGCCAAGAAAATGCTCGCGGGGGAGTCTCTGGGGCCAACGTCCTGACTTTC.

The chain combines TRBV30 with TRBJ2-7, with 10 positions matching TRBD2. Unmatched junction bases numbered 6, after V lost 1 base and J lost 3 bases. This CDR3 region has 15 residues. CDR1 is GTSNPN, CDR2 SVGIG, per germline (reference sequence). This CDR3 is CAWSAGRTSGYEQYF. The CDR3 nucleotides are TGTGCCTGGAGTGCCGGACGGACTAGCGGCTACGAGCAGTACTTC.

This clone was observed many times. The CDR3 reads CASSIPGSYEQYF. CDR3 nucleotides: TGTGCCAGTAGTATCCCAGGTTCCTACGAGCAGTACTTC. The gene calls are TRBV19 and TRBJ2-7; no clear D gene. The V and J ends lost 3 bases and 1 base respectively, with 7 bases between them. CDR1 is LNHDA, CDR2 SQIVND, per germline (reference sequence). CDR3 length equals 13 residues.

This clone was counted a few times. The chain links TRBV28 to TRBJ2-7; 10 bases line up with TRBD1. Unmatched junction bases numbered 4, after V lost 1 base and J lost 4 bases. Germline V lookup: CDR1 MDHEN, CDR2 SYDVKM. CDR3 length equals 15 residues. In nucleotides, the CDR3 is TGTGCCAGCAGTTTATTGGGACAGGGGTTGTACGAGCAGTACTTC. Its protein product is CASSLLGQGLYEQYF.

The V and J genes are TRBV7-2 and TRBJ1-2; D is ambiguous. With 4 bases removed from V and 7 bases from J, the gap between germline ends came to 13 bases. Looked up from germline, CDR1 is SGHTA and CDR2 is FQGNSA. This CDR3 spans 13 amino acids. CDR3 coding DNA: TGTGCCAGCAGCTCAGTCACGTTTCGTGGCTACACCTTC. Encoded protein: CASSSVTFRGYTF.

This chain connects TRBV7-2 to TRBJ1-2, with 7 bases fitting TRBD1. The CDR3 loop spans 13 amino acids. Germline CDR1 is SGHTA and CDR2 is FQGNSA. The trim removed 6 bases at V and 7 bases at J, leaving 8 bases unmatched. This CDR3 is CASRRQGDLGYTF. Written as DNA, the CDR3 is TGTGCCAGCAGAAGGCAGGGGGATCTTGGCTACACCTTC.

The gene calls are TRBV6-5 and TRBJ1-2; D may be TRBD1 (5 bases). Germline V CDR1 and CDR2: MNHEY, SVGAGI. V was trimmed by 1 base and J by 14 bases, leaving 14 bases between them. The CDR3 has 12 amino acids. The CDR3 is CASSYFVGAETF. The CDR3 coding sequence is TGTGCCAGCAGTTACTTTGTTGGGGCCGAGACCTTC.

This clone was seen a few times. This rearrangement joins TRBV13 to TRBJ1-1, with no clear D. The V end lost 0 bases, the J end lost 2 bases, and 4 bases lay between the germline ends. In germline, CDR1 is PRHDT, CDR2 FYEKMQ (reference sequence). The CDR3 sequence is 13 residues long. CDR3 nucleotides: TGTGCCAGCAGCTTAGGATTAAACACTGAAGCTTTCTTT. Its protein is CASSLGLNTEAFF.

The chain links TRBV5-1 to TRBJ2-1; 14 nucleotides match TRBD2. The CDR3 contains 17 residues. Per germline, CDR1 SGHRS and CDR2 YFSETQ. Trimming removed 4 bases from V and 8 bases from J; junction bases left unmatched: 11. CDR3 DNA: TGCGCCAGCAGCGGGGGACTAGCGGGAGTGGGGTACGATGAGCAGTTCTTC. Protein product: CASSGGLAGVGYDEQFF. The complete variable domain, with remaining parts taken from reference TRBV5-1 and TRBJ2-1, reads KAGVTQTPRYLIKTRGQQVTLSCSPISGHRSVSWYQQTPGQGLQFLFEYFSETQRNKGNFPGRFSGRQFSNSRSEMNVSTLELGDSALYLCASSGGLAGVGYDEQFFGPGTRLTVL.

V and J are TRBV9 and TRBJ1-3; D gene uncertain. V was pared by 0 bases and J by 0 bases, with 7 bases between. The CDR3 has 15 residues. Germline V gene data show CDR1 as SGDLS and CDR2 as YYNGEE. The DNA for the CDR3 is TGTGCCAGCAGCGTAGATAGCCTCTCTGGAAACACCATATATTTT. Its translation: CASSVDSLSGNTIYF.

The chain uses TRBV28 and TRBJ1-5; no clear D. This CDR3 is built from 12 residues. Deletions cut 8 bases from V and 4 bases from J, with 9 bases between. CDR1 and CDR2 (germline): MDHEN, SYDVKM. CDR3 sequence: CASCTVNQPQHF. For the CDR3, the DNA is TGTGCCAGCTGCACTGTAAATCAGCCCCAGCATTTT.

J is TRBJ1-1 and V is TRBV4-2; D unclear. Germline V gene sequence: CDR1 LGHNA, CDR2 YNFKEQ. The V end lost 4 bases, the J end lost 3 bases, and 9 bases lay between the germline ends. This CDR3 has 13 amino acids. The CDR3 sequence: CASSPSTDTEAFF. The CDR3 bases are TGTGCCAGCAGCCCCTCCACGGACACTGAAGCTTTCTTT.

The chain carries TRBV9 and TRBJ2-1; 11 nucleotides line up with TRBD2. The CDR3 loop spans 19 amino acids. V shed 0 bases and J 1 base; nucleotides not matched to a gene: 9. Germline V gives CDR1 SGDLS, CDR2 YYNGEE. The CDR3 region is CASSVALAGGPQSYNEQFF. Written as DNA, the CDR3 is TGTGCCAGCAGCGTAGCCCTAGCGGGAGGCCCTCAATCCTACAATGAGCAGTTCTTC.

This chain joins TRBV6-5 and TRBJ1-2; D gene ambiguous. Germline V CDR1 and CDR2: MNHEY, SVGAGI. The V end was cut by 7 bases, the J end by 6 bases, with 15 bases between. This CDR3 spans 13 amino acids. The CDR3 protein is CASTREWRDGYTF. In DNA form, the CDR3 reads TGTGCCAGCACCCGGGAATGGAGAGATGGCTACACCTTC.

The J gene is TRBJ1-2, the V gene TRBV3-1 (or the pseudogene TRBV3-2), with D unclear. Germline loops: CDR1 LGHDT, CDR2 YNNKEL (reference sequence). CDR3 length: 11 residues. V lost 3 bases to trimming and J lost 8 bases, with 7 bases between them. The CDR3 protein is CASSHSNGYTF. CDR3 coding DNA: TGTGCCAGCAGCCACAGTAACGGCTACACCTTC.

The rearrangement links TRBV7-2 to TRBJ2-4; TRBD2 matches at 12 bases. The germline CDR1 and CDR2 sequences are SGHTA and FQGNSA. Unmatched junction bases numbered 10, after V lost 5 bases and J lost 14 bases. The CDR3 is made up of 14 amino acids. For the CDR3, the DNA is TGTGCCAGCAGCCAAACGCTAGCGGGGGGGTCTGAGTACTTC. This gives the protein CASSQTLAGGSEYF.

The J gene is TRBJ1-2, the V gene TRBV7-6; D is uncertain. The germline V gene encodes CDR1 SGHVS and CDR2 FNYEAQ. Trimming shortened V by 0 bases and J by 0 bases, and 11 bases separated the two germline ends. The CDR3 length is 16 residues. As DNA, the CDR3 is TGTGCCAGCAGCTTAGCGTTAGAGAGCGCTAACTATGGCTACACCTTC. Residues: CASSLALESANYGYTF.

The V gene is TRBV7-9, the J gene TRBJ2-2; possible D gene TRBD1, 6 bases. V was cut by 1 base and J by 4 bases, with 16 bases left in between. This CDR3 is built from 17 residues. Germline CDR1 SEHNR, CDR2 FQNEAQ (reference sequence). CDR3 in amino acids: CASSLGTALGGTGELFF. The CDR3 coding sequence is TGTGCCAGCAGCTTAGGGACAGCCCTGGGTGGCACCGGGGAGCTGTTTTTT.

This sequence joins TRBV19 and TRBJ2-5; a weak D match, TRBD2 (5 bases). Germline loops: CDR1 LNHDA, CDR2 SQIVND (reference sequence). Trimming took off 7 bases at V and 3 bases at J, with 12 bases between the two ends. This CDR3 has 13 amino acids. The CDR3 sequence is CASNPWGEETQYF. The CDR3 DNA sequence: TGTGCCAGTAATCCATGGGGAGAAGAGACCCAGTACTTC.

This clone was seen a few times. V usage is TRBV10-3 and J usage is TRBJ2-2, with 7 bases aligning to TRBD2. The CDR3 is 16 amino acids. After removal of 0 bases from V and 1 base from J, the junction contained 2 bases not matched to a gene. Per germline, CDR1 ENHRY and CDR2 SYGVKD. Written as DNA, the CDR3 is TGTGCCATCAGTGAGTCTGGCGGGAGGAACACCGGGGAGCTGTTTTTT. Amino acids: CAISESGGRNTGELFF.

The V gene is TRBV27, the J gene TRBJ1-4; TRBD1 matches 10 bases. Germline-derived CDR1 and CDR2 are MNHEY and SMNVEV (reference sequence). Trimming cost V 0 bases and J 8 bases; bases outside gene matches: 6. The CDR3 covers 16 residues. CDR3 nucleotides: TGTGCCAGCAGTTTATCGTTCAGGACAGGGGGGGAAAAACTGTTTTTT. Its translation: CASSLSFRTGGEKLFF.